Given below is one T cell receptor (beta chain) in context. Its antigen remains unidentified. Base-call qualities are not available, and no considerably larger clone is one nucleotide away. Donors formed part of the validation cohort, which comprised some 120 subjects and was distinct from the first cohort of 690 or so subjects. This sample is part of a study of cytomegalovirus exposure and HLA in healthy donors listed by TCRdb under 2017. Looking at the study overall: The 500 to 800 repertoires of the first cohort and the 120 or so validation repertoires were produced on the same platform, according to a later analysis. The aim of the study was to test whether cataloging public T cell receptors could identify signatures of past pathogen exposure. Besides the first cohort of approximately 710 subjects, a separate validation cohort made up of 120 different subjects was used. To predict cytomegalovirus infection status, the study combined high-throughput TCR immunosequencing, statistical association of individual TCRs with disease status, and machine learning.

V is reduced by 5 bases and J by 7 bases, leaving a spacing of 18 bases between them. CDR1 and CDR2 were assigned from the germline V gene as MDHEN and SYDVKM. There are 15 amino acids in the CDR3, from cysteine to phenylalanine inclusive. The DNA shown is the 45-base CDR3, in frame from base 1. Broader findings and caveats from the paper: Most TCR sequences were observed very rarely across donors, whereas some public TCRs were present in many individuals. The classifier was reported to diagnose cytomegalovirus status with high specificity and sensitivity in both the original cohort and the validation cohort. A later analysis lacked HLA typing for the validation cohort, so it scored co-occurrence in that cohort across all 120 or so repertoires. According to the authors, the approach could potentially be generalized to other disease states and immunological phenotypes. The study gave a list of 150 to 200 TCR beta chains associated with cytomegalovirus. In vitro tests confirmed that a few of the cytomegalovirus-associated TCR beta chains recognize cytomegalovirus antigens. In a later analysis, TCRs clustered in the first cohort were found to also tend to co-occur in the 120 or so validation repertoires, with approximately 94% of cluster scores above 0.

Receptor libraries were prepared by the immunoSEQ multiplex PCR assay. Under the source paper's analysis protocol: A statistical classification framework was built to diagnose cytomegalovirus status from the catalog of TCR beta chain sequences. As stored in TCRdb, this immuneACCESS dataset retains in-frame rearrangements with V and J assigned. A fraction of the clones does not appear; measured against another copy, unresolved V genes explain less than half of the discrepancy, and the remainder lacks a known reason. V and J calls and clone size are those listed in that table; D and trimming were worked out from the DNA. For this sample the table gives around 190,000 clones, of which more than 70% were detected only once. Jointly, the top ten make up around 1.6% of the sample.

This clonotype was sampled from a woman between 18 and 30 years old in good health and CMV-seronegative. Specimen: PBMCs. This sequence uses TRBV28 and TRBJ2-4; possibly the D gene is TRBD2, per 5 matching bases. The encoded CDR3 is CASSPAGEGSNIQYF. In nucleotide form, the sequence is TGTGCCAGCAGTCCCGCCGGGGAAGGGAGTAACATTCAGTACTTC.